This is a list of T cell receptor beta chains from one sample in a study. One entry per CDR3 protein results from TCRdb running MiXCR on the 5' RACE reads. This sample carries 50,000 to 70,000 distinct CDR3 sequences, less than 25% of them seen once, and the ten largest clones take 2.5% to 4%. Source material: tumor-infiltrating Tregs sorted from the breast tumor. These receptors were collected from a female donor with breast cancer. Both conserved end residues are part of each CDR3. D genes are given only for firm matches. Not every row has a clone size; where given, it reads once, few, many or a size class.

NA TRBJ2-2 few TRBV5-1 CASRGQTGELFF TGCGCCAGCAGGGGGCAGACCGGGGAGCTGTTTTTT
TRBD2 TRBJ2-5 NA TRBV7-2 CASSASGGGFQETQCF TGTGCCAGCAGCGCCTCGGGAGGGGGTTTCCAAGAGACCCAGTGCTTC
NA TRBJ1-3 NA TRBV15 CATSREALGNTIYF TGTGCCACCAGCAGAGAAGCGCTAGGAAACACCATATATTTT
NA TRBJ1-1 NA TRBV2 CASSEQGWNTEAFF TGTGCCAGCAGTGAACAGGGTTGGAACACTGAAGCTTTCTTT
TRBD1 TRBJ1-1 NA TRBV12-3/TRBV12-4 CASSSGTGMNTEAFF TGTGCCAGCAGTTCCGGGACAGGGATGAACACTGAAGCTTTCTTT
TRBD2 TRBJ2-7 NA TRBV20-1 CSALTSYSRYEQYF TGCAGTGCTCTGACTAGCTATAGTCGCTACGAGCAGTACTTC
NA TRBJ1-4 few TRBV30 CAWGQGPEKLFF TGTGCCTGGGGGCAGGGGCCCGAAAAACTGTTTTTT
NA TRBJ2-1 NA TRBV11-2 CASSSIRRGVPRGYNEQFF TGTGCCAGCAGCTCCATTAGAAGGGGGGTTCCCAGGGGCTACAATGAGCAGTTCTTC
TRBD2 TRBJ2-7 many TRBV15 CATSRVLAGAYEQYF TGTGCCACCAGCAGGGTACTAGCGGGGGCCTACGAGCAGTACTTC
NA TRBJ1-1 NA TRBV4-3 CASSQEGGRYTEAFF TGCGCCAGCAGCCAAGAGGGCGGACGTTACACTGAAGCTTTCTTT
NA TRBJ1-2 NA TRBV6-1 CASNDRGDGYTF TGTGCCAGCAATGATAGGGGTGATGGCTACACCTTC
NA TRBJ1-3 few TRBV7-8 CASSLGGNAGNAIYF TGTGCCAGCAGCTTGGGTGGGAATGCTGGAAACGCCATATATTTT
NA TRBJ1-4 NA TRBV5-1 CASSLRGTGRKGEKLFF TGCGCCAGCAGCTTGCGAGGTACGGGGCGGAAAGGTGAAAAACTGTTTTTT
NA TRBJ1-6 NA TRBV5-1 CASSLEASNSPLHF TGCGCCAGCAGCTTGGAGGCCAGTAATTCACCCCTCCACTTT
NA TRBJ1-2 few TRBV12-3/TRBV12-4 CASSWGGGYGYTF TGTGCCAGCAGTTGGGGGGGCGGCTATGGCTACACCTTC
TRBD1 TRBJ1-1 NA TRBV7-9 CASSLDTGGGINTEAFF TGTGCCAGCAGCTTAGACACAGGGGGCGGTATTAACACTGAAGCTTTCTTT
NA TRBJ1-5 few TRBV7-9 CASSLGSGTDNQPQHF TGTGCCAGCAGCTTAGGCTCCGGCACAGATAATCAGCCCCAGCATTTT
NA TRBJ2-7 few TRBV20-1 CSARGGRYEQYF TGCAGTGCACGTGGGGGACGCTACGAGCAGTACTTC
NA TRBJ2-3 few TRBV6-2/TRBV6-3 CASSPRDTQYF TGTGCCAGCAGCCCTAGAGATACGCAGTATTTT
NA TRBJ2-7 once TRBV11-2 CASSAGFLLYEQYF TGTGCCAGCAGCGCGGGGTTTCTCCTCTACGAGCAGTACTTC
NA TRBJ2-7 NA TRBV28 CASEGSSYEQYF TGTGCCAGCGAGGGGAGCTCCTACGAGCAGTACTTC
TRBD1 TRBJ2-7 few TRBV2 CASRGTGGRYEQYF TGTGCCAGCAGAGGGACAGGGGGCCGGTACGAGCAGTACTTC
NA TRBJ2-1 many TRBV25-1 CASSDTVSGNEQFF TGTGCCAGCAGTGATACGGTTTCAGGTAATGAGCAGTTCTTC
TRBD2 TRBJ2-1 NA TRBV11-2 CTSSRAGVYNEQFF TGTACCAGCAGCCGAGCGGGAGTTTACAATGAGCAGTTCTTC
NA TRBJ1-1 few TRBV11-2 CASSLTREYTEAFF TGTGCCAGCAGCTTAACAAGGGAGTACACTGAAGCTTTCTTT
NA TRBJ1-4 few TRBV4-1 CASSHLGPGSEKLFF TGCGCCAGCAGCCATCTAGGGCCCGGGAGTGAAAAACTGTTTTTT
TRBD1 TRBJ1-2 many TRBV28 CASSLSGTGEDYGYTF TGTGCCAGCAGCCTTTCCGGGACAGGGGAGGACTATGGCTACACCTTC
NA TRBJ2-1 few TRBV7-9 CASSLVGTGYNEQSF TGTGCCAGCAGCTTAGTGGGGACGGGCTACAATGAGCAGTCCTTC
NA TRBJ2-3 NA TRBV7-3 CASSLSPRGTQYF TGTGCCAGCAGCTTAAGTCCTAGAGGTACGCAGTATTTT
TRBD2 TRBJ2-7 few TRBV7-3 CASSLNGRASWGEQYF TGTGCCAGCAGCTTAAACGGGAGGGCCAGTTGGGGCGAGCAGTACTTC
NA TRBJ2-5 NA TRBV11-2 CASSPGETQYF TGTGCCAGCAGTCCCGGGGAGACCCAGTACTTC
NA TRBJ2-1 NA TRBV5-1 CASSPMAAYNEQFF TGCGCCAGCAGCCCAATGGCTGCCTACAATGAGCAGTTCTTC
TRBD1 TRBJ1-4 many TRBV4-3 CASSPYPGGATNEKLFF TGCGCCAGCAGCCCTTACCCAGGGGGGGCAACTAATGAAAAACTGTTTTTT
NA TRBJ1-5 NA TRBV24-1 CATSDSSRGGSNQPQHF TGTGCCACCAGTGATTCTTCCAGGGGTGGGAGCAATCAGCCCCAGCATTTT
TRBD1 TRBJ1-2 many TRBV12-3/TRBV12-4 CASSPSGQGYGGYTF TGTGCCAGCAGTCCCTCGGGACAGGGGTATGGAGGCTACACCTTC
NA TRBJ1-6 NA TRBV5-1 CASSPDGGTPLHF TGCGCCAGCAGCCCGGACGGGGGGACACCCCTCCACTTT
TRBD1 TRBJ2-6 few TRBV11-1 CASSPGQESSGANVLTF TGTGCCAGCAGCCCTGGACAGGAGAGCTCTGGGGCCAACGTCCTGACTTTC
NA TRBJ2-6 many TRBV28 CASNERANVLTF TGTGCCAGCAATGAACGGGCCAACGTCCTGACTTTC
TRBD2 TRBJ2-5 many TRBV7-2 CASSSPPGGGQTQYF TGTGCCAGCAGCTCCCCCCCGGGGGGTGGGCAGACCCAGTACTTC
NA TRBJ1-1 NA TRBV10-3 CATNGDFFEAFF TGTGCCACCAACGGAGATTTTTTTGAAGCTTTCTTT
TRBD1 TRBJ2-2 NA TRBV5-1 CASSPRQGRNTGELFF TGCGCCAGCAGCCCCCGACAGGGGCGGAACACCGGGGAGCTGTTTTTT
TRBD2 TRBJ2-3 NA TRBV12-3/TRBV12-4 CAISLLRRESDTQYF TGTGCCATCAGTTTATTGCGGCGGGAGTCAGATACGCAGTATTTT